The clone carrying this T cell receptor beta chain was detected only once. Its antigen is as yet unknown. Trimming removed 0 bases from V and 4 bases from J; junction bases left unmatched: 7. CDR1 and CDR2 (germline): KGHSH, LQKENI. The CDR3 spans 18 residues. This specimen belongs to a study of cytomegalovirus exposure and HLA in healthy donors. General study findings and limits: Rare TCR sequences predominated, though certain public TCRs were found in many donors. The study designated about 180 TCR beta chains cytomegalovirus-associated.

The repertoire was sequenced with immunoSEQ multiplex PCR; TCRdb's copy has only in-frame clones and lacks some. The sample consists of roughly 70,000 clones, around 97% of them appearing once. The sequenced sample consisted of PBMCs. The TCR comes from a woman aged 18-29 years in good health and CMV-seropositive. The chain is built from TRBV18 and TRBJ2-3; 13 bases fit TRBD2. CDR3 sequence: CASSPPGLAGPLADTQYF. The CDR3 DNA is TGTGCCAGCTCACCACCGGGACTAGCGGGGCCCTTGGCAGATACGCAGTATTTT.